These T cell receptor beta chains were read from a single sample in a study of response to subunit inactivated influenza vaccine. TCRdb redid the calling of the RT-PCR reads with MiXCR, one entry per CDR3 protein. The table has 450,000 to 700,000 distinct CDR3 sequences, around 15% seen once. This material consisted of PBMCs from blood, taken 12 days after vaccination. The receptors were gathered from a man aged 50 to 60 who received an inactivated influenza vaccine. Each CDR3 is given with its conserved first and last residue. D genes are given only for firm matches. Rows give clone size only sometimes, using once, few, many, or a class for an expanded clone.

CDR3 DNA: TGTGCCAGCAGCCAGCTAGCGGCCACATACAATGAGCAGTTCTTC
CDR3 protein: CASSQLAATYNEQFF
V gene: TRBV14
clone size: many
D gene: TRBD2
J gene: TRBJ2-1

CDR3 DNA: TGTGCCAGCAGTTTGTGGAGGCAAGAGACCCAGTACTTC
CDR3 protein: CASSLWRQETQYF
V gene: TRBV28
clone size: few
D gene: -
J gene: TRBJ2-5

CDR3 DNA: TGTGCCACCAGCAGTTCAGGACTAGCGGGGATCGATGAGCAGTTCTTC
CDR3 protein: CATSSSGLAGIDEQFF
V gene: TRBV15
clone size: -
D gene: TRBD2
J gene: TRBJ2-1

CDR3 DNA: TGTGCCAGCAGCCTAACCGGGACAGGGGGCCACAATGAGCAGTTCTTC
CDR3 protein: CASSLTGTGGHNEQFF
V gene: TRBV7-9
clone size: few
D gene: TRBD1
J gene: TRBJ2-1

CDR3 DNA: TGTGCCATCAGTGCGGGACCTCGGGACACTGAAGCTTTCTTT
CDR3 protein: CAISAGPRDTEAFF
V gene: TRBV10-3
clone size: -
D gene: -
J gene: TRBJ1-1

CDR3 DNA: TGTGCCAGCAGCCCCGGGACAGTCAAGAACACTGAAGCTTTCTTT
CDR3 protein: CASSPGTVKNTEAFF
V gene: TRBV12-3/TRBV12-4
clone size: few
D gene: TRBD1
J gene: TRBJ1-1

CDR3 DNA: -
CDR3 protein: CASTSGSPTYEQYF
V gene: TRBV19
clone size: few
D gene: -
J gene: TRBJ2-7

CDR3 DNA: TGTGCCAGCAGTGTGGGCGGACTTAATGAGCAGTTCTTC
CDR3 protein: CASSVGGLNEQFF
V gene: TRBV12-3/TRBV12-4
clone size: -
D gene: -
J gene: TRBJ2-1

CDR3 DNA: TGCAGCGTTGGACTAGCGGCCCTTATAAGGGTGCAGTTCTTC
CDR3 protein: CSVGLAALIRVQFF
V gene: TRBV29-1
clone size: -
D gene: TRBD2
J gene: TRBJ2-1

CDR3 DNA: TGTGCCAGCAGCAACCGGGACTGGATGAACACTGAAGCTTTCTTT
CDR3 protein: CASSNRDWMNTEAFF
V gene: TRBV5-5
clone size: few
D gene: -
J gene: TRBJ1-1

CDR3 DNA: TGTGCCAGCAGCTTGGGGACAGGGGGCCATGGCTACACCTTC
CDR3 protein: CASSLGTGGHGYTF
V gene: TRBV5-6
clone size: few
D gene: TRBD1
J gene: TRBJ1-2

CDR3 DNA: TGTGCCAGCAGCCCCCGAAGATCGGGGACAGCGAACACCGGGGAGCTGTTTTTT
CDR3 protein: CASSPRRSGTANTGELFF
V gene: TRBV11-2
clone size: many
D gene: TRBD1
J gene: TRBJ2-2

CDR3 DNA: TGTGCCAGCAGTCGAACGCAGGGCCCATTGAACACTGAAGCTTTCTTT
CDR3 protein: CASSRTQGPLNTEAFF
V gene: TRBV5-6
clone size: few
D gene: -
J gene: TRBJ1-1

CDR3 DNA: TGCAGTGCTAGGGAGGAGTCTAACTATGGCTACACCTTC
CDR3 protein: CSAREESNYGYTF
V gene: TRBV20-1
clone size: -
D gene: -
J gene: TRBJ1-2

CDR3 DNA: TGTGCCAGCAGCTTAGAGGGGACAGGCGTAACCACCTACGAGCAGTACTTC
CDR3 protein: CASSLEGTGVTTYEQYF
V gene: TRBV11-2
clone size: many
D gene: TRBD1
J gene: TRBJ2-7

CDR3 DNA: TGCGCCAGCAGCCTCGACAGGGGTCGGGCTCAGCCCCAGCATTTT
CDR3 protein: CASSLDRGRAQPQHF
V gene: TRBV4-1
clone size: few
D gene: TRBD1
J gene: TRBJ1-5

CDR3 DNA: TGTGCCATCAGTGACAGCGGGAGATCAATCTACGAGCAGTACTTC
CDR3 protein: CAISDSGRSIYEQYF
V gene: TRBV10-3
clone size: few
D gene: TRBD2
J gene: TRBJ2-7

CDR3 DNA: TGTGCCAGCAGTTTTTCCGGAACGGAGAGCTCCTATAATTCACCCCTCCACTTT
CDR3 protein: CASSFSGTESSYNSPLHF
V gene: TRBV6-2/TRBV6-3
clone size: -
D gene: -
J gene: TRBJ1-6

CDR3 DNA: TGTGCCAGCAGTTTAGGGACAGGGTCCCACGAGCAGTACTTC
CDR3 protein: CASSLGTGSHEQYF
V gene: TRBV12-3/TRBV12-4
clone size: many
D gene: TRBD1
J gene: TRBJ2-7

CDR3 DNA: TGTGCCAGCAGTTACGAACCAGAAGCGAACACCGGGGAGCTGTTTTTT
CDR3 protein: CASSYEPEANTGELFF
V gene: TRBV6-5
clone size: -
D gene: -
J gene: TRBJ2-2

CDR3 DNA: TGTGCCAGCGACCGTCCGGACGGACCCTCCTACGAGCAGTACTTC
CDR3 protein: CASDRPDGPSYEQYF
V gene: TRBV6-1
clone size: few
D gene: -
J gene: TRBJ2-7

CDR3 DNA: TGTGCCAGCAGCTTAGTGTCTGGGGCAACAGAGACCCAGTACTTC
CDR3 protein: CASSLVSGATETQYF
V gene: TRBV7-6
clone size: -
D gene: -
J gene: TRBJ2-5

CDR3 DNA: TGTGCCATCAGTGAGAGGGCCTATGAGCAGTTCTTC
CDR3 protein: CAISERAYEQFF
V gene: TRBV10-3
clone size: few
D gene: -
J gene: TRBJ2-1

CDR3 DNA: TGCAGCGTCGACGTTTGGGGGAGTGGTAACAATGAGCAGTTCTTC
CDR3 protein: CSVDVWGSGNNEQFF
V gene: TRBV29-1
clone size: -
D gene: -
J gene: TRBJ2-1

CDR3 DNA: TGCAGCGTTGAAGCTTCCAGCTACGAGCAGTACTTC
CDR3 protein: CSVEASSYEQYF
V gene: TRBV29-1
clone size: -
D gene: -
J gene: TRBJ2-7

CDR3 DNA: TGTGCCAGCAGCGGTGGGTTGGGGTATTCACCCCTCCACTTT
CDR3 protein: CASSGGLGYSPLHF
V gene: TRBV9
clone size: many
D gene: -
J gene: TRBJ1-6

CDR3 DNA: TGTGCCAGCAGTTACATTGGACAGGGCGACGAGCAGTACTTC
CDR3 protein: CASSYIGQGDEQYF
V gene: TRBV6-5
clone size: few
D gene: TRBD1
J gene: TRBJ2-7

CDR3 DNA: TGTGCCAGCAGGTTTCAGACGGGGAACACTGAAGCTTTCTTT
CDR3 protein: CASRFQTGNTEAFF
V gene: TRBV7-2
clone size: -
D gene: -
J gene: TRBJ1-1

CDR3 DNA: TGTGCCAGCAGCCGAAATAGGGGGTCAACCTACAATGAGCAGTTCTTC
CDR3 protein: CASSRNRGSTYNEQFF
V gene: TRBV28
clone size: -
D gene: -
J gene: TRBJ2-1

CDR3 DNA: TGCGCCAGCAGCGCTCTAGCGGGAGGAGATACGCAGTATTTT
CDR3 protein: CASSALAGGDTQYF
V gene: TRBV4-3
clone size: few
D gene: TRBD2
J gene: TRBJ2-3

CDR3 DNA: TGTGCCAGCAGCTCCCGCCCCGAGGGTGGTGAGCAGTTCTTC
CDR3 protein: CASSSRPEGGEQFF
V gene: TRBV7-2
clone size: few
D gene: -
J gene: TRBJ2-1

CDR3 DNA: TGTGCCATCGGACCTAGCGGTTACGAGCAGTACTTC
CDR3 protein: CAIGPSGYEQYF
V gene: TRBV28
clone size: many
D gene: TRBD2
J gene: TRBJ2-7

CDR3 DNA: TGTGCCAGCAGCTGGGTCAAACTCCCTTTGGTAGCAGATACGCAGTATTTT
CDR3 protein: CASSWVKLPLVADTQYF
V gene: TRBV5-5
clone size: many
D gene: -
J gene: TRBJ2-3

CDR3 DNA: TGTGCCACCAGCGGTAGCGGGAGTATCACAGATACGCAGTATTTT
CDR3 protein: CATSGSGSITDTQYF
V gene: TRBV15
clone size: -
D gene: TRBD2
J gene: TRBJ2-3

CDR3 DNA: TGTGCCAGCAGCGTCCAGGCATATAATTCACCCCTCCACTTT
CDR3 protein: CASSVQAYNSPLHF
V gene: TRBV6-2/TRBV6-3
clone size: few
D gene: -
J gene: TRBJ1-6

CDR3 DNA: TGTGCCAGCAGCTTAGGCCAGGGTACGAGCGAGCATTACTTC
CDR3 protein: CASSLGQGTSEHYF
V gene: TRBV7-9
clone size: -
D gene: -
J gene: TRBJ2-7